The 6 T cell receptor beta chains reported below all come from one sample, sequenced in a study of blood T cell repertoires in COVID-19 (dated by TCRdb to the early 2020s). The library was built by means of the immunoSEQ multiplex PCR assay. TCRdb limited this immuneACCESS table to in-frame rearrangements with V and J called. A share of clones is missing; checked studies link under half to unresolved V genes, and the rest is unexplained. The sample table contains roughly 260,000 clones; only one count was recorded for roughly 82% of them. The top ten hold 4% to 6% of the sample. The specimen sequenced was peripheral blood. The origin of the receptors is a woman of 80 years or more with active or convalescent COVID-19.

This chain connects TRBV3-1 (or the pseudogene TRBV3-2) to TRBJ2-3; D is perhaps TRBD1 (5 bases). Per germline, CDR1 LGHDT and CDR2 YNNKEL (reference sequence). The V end was cut by 4 bases, the J end by 2 bases, with 16 bases between. The CDR3 has 16 residues. CDR3 amino acids: CASSPPWGFYTDTQYF. The CDR3 region has the DNA TGTGCCAGCAGCCCCCCATGGGGCTTTTACACAGATACGCAGTATTTT.

This clone is a singleton in its sample. The chain combines TRBV3-1 (or the pseudogene TRBV3-2) with TRBJ2-7, with D possibly TRBD2 on 6 matching bases. Germline V gene data show CDR1 as LGHDT and CDR2 as YNNKEL (reference sequence). This CDR3 has 12 residues. The V gene lost 4 bases and the J gene lost 7 bases, with 11 bases spanning the gap. CDR3 amino acids: CASSLMGGEQYF. CDR3 nucleotide sequence: TGTGCCAGCAGCCTTATGGGGGGTGAGCAGTACTTC.

The chain combines TRBV28 with TRBJ1-2; D not certain. V was cut by 8 bases and J by 1 base, with 11 bases left in between. The CDR3 loop spans 13 amino acids. The germline gives CDR1 MDHEN, CDR2 SYDVKM. In nucleotides, the CDR3 is TGTGCCAGCCGGGGTTCCCATAACTATGGCTACACCTTC. Translation: CASRGSHNYGYTF.

The chain links TRBV19 to TRBJ1-1; the D is unclear. Germline V CDR1 and CDR2: LNHDA, SQIVND (reference sequence). V lost 0 bases, J lost 3 bases, and 8 bases lay in between. The CDR3 sequence is 14 residues long. The DNA of the CDR3 is TGTGCCAGTAGTATAGAAAGCTATTACACTGAAGCTTTCTTT. This codes for CASSIESYYTEAFF.

The rearrangement uses TRBV2 and TRBJ1-5; possibly TRBD1 for D (6 bases). The CDR3 runs 14 residues. V was clipped by 7 bases and J by 5 bases, with 15 bases between them. Germline CDR1 reads SNHLY; CDR2 reads FYNNEI. CDR3: CASTSTGFDQPQHF. The CDR3 bases are TGTGCCAGCACCTCGACAGGATTCGATCAGCCCCAGCATTTT.

The chain has TRBV9 and TRBJ1-6, with D perhaps TRBD1 (5 bases). V gave up 0 bases and J gave up 9 bases, with 13 bases separating them. This CDR3 spans 15 amino acids. Germline V CDR1 and CDR2: SGDLS, YYNGEE. As DNA, the CDR3 is TGTGCCAGCAGCGTAGCTCGGGGGTTGGGTTCACCCCTCCACTTT. Translation gives CASSVARGLGSPLHF.